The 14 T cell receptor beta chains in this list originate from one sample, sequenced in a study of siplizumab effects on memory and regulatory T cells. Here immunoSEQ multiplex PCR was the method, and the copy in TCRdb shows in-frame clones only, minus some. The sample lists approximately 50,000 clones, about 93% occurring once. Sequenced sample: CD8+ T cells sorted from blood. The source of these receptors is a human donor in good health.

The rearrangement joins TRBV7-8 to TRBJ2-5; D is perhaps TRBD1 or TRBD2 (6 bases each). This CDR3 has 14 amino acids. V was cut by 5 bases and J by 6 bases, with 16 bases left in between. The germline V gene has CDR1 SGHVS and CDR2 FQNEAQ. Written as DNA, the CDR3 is TGTGCCAGCAGCCAAATGAATGGGGGGCAGACCCAGTACTTC. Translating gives CASSQMNGGQTQYF.

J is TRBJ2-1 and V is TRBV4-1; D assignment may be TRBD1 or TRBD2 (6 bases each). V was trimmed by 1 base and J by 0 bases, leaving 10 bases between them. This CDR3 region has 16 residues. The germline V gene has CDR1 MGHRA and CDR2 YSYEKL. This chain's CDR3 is CASSQVGGSSYNEQFF. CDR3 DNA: TGCGCCAGCAGCCAAGTGGGGGGCAGCTCCTACAATGAGCAGTTCTTC.

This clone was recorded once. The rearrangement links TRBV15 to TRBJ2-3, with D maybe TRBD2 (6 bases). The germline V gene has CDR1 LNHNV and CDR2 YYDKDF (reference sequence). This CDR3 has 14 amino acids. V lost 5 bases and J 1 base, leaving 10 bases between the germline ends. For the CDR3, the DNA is TGTGCCACCAGCGTAGCGGAGCGCACAGATACGCAGTATTTT. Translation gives CATSVAERTDTQYF.

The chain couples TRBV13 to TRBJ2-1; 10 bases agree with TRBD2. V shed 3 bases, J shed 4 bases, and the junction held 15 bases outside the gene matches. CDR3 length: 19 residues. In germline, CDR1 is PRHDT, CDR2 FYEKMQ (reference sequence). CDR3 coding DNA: TGTGCCAGCAGCTTGAGGGCCGCGGGTCTAGCGGGGGTATACAATGAGCAGTTCTTC. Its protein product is CASSLRAAGLAGVYNEQFF.

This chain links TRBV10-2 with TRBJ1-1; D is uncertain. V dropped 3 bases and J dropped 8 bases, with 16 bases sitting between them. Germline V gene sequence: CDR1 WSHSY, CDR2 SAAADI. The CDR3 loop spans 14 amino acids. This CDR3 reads CASSEPASLGEAFF. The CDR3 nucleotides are TGCGCCAGCAGTGAACCCGCCTCGTTGGGGGAAGCTTTCTTT.

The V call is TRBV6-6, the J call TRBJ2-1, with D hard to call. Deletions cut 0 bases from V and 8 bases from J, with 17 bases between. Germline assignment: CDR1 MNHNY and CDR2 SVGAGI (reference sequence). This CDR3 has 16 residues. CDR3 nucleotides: TGTGCCAGCAGTTACTCGAGCAGCCTGCTAGTAGATGAGCAGTTCTTC. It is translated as CASSYSSSLLVDEQFF.

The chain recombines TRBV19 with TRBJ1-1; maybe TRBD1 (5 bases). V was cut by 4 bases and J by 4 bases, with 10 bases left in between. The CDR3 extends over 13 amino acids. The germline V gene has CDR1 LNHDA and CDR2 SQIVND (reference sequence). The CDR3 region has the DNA TGTGCCAGTAGTAGGGGGGTGGGCACTGAAGCTTTCTTT. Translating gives CASSRGVGTEAFF. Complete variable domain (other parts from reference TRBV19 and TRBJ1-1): DGGITQSPKYLFRKEGQNVTLSCEQNLNHDAMYWYRQDPGQGLRLIYYSQIVNDFQKGDIAEGYSVSREKKESFPLTVTSAQKNPTAFYLCASSRGVGTEAFFGQGTRLTVV.

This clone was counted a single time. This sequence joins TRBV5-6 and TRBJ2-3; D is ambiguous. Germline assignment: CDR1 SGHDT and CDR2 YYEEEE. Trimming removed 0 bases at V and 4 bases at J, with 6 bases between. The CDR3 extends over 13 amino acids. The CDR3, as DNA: TGTGCCAGCAGCTTGGATCTAGCAGATACGCAGTATTTT. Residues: CASSLDLADTQYF. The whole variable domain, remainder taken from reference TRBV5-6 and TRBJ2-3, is DAGVTQSPTHLIKTRGQQVTLRCSPKSGHDTVSWYQQALGQGPQFIFQYYEEEERQRGNFPDRFSGHQFPNYSSELNVNALLLGDSALYLCASSLDLADTQYFGPGTRLTVL.

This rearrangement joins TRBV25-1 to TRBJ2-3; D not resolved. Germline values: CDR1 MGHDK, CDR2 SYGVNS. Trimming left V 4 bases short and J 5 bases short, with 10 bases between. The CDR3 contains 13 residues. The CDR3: CASSGSNIDTQYF. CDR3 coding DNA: TGTGCCAGCAGTGGGTCTAATATAGATACGCAGTATTTT.

The CDR3: CASSFDRNRGSYEQYF. CDR3 coding DNA: TGTGCCAGCAGCTTTGACAGGAATCGCGGCTCCTACGAGCAGTACTTC. The J gene is TRBJ2-7, the V gene TRBV11-2, with D maybe TRBD1 (6 bases). The V end lost 3 bases, the J end lost 0 bases, and 15 bases lay between the germline ends. Germline values: CDR1 SGHAT, CDR2 FQNNGV. The CDR3 is made up of 16 amino acids.

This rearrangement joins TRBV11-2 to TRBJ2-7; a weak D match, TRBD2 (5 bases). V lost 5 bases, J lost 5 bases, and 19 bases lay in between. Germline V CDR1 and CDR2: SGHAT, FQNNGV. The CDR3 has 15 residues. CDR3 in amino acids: CASSTTRWGEDEQYF. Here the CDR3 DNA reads TGTGCCAGCAGCACGACCCGGTGGGGAGAAGACGAGCAGTACTTC.

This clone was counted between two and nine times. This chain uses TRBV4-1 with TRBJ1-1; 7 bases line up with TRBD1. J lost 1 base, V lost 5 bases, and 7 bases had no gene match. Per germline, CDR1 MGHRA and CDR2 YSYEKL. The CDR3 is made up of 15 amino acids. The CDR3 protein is CASSNQGVGNTEAFF. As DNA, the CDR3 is TGCGCCAGCAGCAATCAGGGGGTAGGGAACACTGAAGCTTTCTTT.

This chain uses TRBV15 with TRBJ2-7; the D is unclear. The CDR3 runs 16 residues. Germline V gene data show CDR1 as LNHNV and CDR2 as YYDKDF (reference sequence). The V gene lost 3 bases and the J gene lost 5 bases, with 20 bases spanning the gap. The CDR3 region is CATSSEPDSTVHEQYF. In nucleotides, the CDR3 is TGTGCCACCAGCAGTGAGCCCGATTCAACAGTGCACGAGCAGTACTTC.

CDR3 in DNA: TGTGCCAGTAGTCCCCCACGGCAGCCCCAGCATTTT. It specifies CASSPPRQPQHF. The V gene is TRBV19, the J gene TRBJ1-5; D call uncertain. V lost 5 bases and J 7 bases, leaving 9 bases between the germline ends. Germline CDR1 reads LNHDA; CDR2 reads SQIVND (reference sequence). The CDR3 consists of 12 residues.